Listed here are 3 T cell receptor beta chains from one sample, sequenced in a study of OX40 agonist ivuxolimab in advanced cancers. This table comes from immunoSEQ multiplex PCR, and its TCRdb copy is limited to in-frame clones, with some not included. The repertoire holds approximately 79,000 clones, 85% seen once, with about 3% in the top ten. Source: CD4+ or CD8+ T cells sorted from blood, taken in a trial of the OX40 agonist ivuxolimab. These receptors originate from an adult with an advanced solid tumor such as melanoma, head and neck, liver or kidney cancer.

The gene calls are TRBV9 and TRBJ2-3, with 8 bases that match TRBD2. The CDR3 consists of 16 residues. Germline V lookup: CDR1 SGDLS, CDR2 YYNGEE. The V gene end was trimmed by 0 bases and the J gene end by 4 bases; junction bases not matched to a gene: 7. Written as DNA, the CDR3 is TGTGCCAGCAGCGTAGCTCCGGGAGGGCGGGCAGATACGCAGTATTTT. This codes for CASSVAPGGRADTQYF.

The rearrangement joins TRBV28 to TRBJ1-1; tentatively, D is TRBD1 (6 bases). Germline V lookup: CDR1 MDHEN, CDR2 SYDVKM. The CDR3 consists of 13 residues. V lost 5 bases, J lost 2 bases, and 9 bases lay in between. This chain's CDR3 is CASSRTDNTEAFF. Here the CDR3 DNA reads TGTGCCAGCAGTCGGACAGACAACACTGAAGCTTTCTTT.

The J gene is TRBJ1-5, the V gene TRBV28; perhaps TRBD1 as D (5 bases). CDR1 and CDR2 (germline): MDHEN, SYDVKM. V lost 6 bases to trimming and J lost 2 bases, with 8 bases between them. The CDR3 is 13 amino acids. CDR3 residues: CASSKQGNQPQHF. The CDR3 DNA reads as TGTGCCAGCAGCAAACAGGGCAATCAGCCCCAGCATTTT.